The present T cell receptor (beta chain) was sequenced within a study of T cell responses to AZD1222 COVID-19 vaccine. In regard to this clone: Its antigen is undetermined.

Profiling relied on immunoSEQ multiplex PCR, and the TCRdb table lists in-frame clones only, not all of them. The sample holds about 160,000 clones, about 90% seen once. The study's findings and limits: Females made up more of the donors, who were largely white British, and clonal diversity may have come out too low. Baseline testing showed seropositivity in only six or seven AZD1222 recipients.

This TCR derives from an adult in good health. Sequenced here: peripheral blood, sampled on day 0 of AZD1222 vaccination.

In DNA, the CDR3 is TGTGCCAGCAGACTGGGGAACACTGAAGCTTTCTTT. Protein product: CASRLGNTEAFF. The gene calls are TRBV6-5 and TRBJ1-1; no clear D. Germline V gives CDR1 MNHEY, CDR2 SVGAGI. This CDR3 contains 12 residues. Trimming took off 6 bases at V and 1 base at J, with 6 bases between the two ends.